This T cell receptor (beta chain) was identified in a study of control samples from healthy donors and cancer patients. Trimming shortened V by 4 bases and J by 2 bases, and 7 bases separated the two germline ends. Per the germline V gene, CDR1 is SGHDT and CDR2 is YYEEEE. This CDR3 region has 13 residues. Method: immunoSEQ multiplex PCR; TCRdb's copy keeps in-frame clones and lacks some. The sample holds tens of thousands of clones, around nine tenths seen once. The sequence was obtained from a woman aged 60-75 years with head and neck cancer. The sample taken for sequencing was PBMCs. The chain is built from TRBV5-6 and TRBJ1-5; D is ambiguous. The CDR3 DNA reads TGTGCCAGCAGCGCCCTCGGCAATCAGCCCCAGCATTTT. It encodes CASSALGNQPQHF.